The rows below give T cell receptor beta chains drawn from one sample of a study of blood T cells in healthy people across ages. TCRdb re-analysed the 5' RACE reads in MiXCR, keeping a single row per CDR3 protein. The sample includes roughly 800,000 distinct CDR3 sequences, 58% of them seen just once. Source material: blood. Every receptor here comes from a man aged 25 to 40 in good health. CDR3s leave out the opening cysteine and the closing phenylalanine or tryptophan. Fields, in order: J gene, V gene, clone size, CDR3 protein. Only some rows state a clone size, as once, few, many or a class for expanded clones.

TRBJ2-3 | TRBV10-3 | NA | AIGGGGSTDTQY
TRBJ2-5 | TRBV15 | NA | ATSRAALGETQY
TRBJ2-1 | TRBV28 | NA | ASSFNRGNEQF
TRBJ2-6 | TRBV5-1 | NA | ASSLGGVLAGANVLT
TRBJ2-5 | TRBV20-1 | NA | SASEDRGGTQY
TRBJ2-5 | TRBV20-1 | NA | SARGFTGLQETQY
TRBJ2-5 | TRBV6-5 | once | TSSYTGRLETQY
TRBJ2-1 | TRBV30 | NA | AWSSAIYNEQF
TRBJ2-1 | TRBV7-2 | NA | ASSLGPTLDLEQF
TRBJ2-1 | TRBV18 | NA | ASSKEGSGEQF
TRBJ2-1 | TRBV9 | few | ASSVAGTSGMAEQF
TRBJ2-3 | TRBV3-1 | NA | ASSPGQPDTQY
TRBJ1-2 | TRBV20-1 | NA | SAYVDGYT
NA | TRBV24-1 | NA | ATSWGVETQY
TRBJ2-7 | TRBV29-1 | few | SVEDRGTYEQY
TRBJ2-1 | TRBV6-5 | once | ASSYSVTGEQF
TRBJ2-7 | TRBV4-2 | few | ASSPRLAGGPGEQY
TRBJ2-6 | TRBV12-3/TRBV12-4 | NA | ASSGGQGAPSGANVLT
TRBJ2-5 | TRBV7-2 | NA | ASSLVSGETQY
TRBJ2-5 | TRBV6-6 | NA | ASSYTSQHQETQY
TRBJ2-1 | TRBV7-8 | NA | ASSRRENEQF
NA | TRBV10-3 | NA | VISETVGSYEQY
TRBJ2-1 | TRBV5-1 | NA | ASFSGLNNEQF
TRBJ2-7 | TRBV10-3 | NA | AISESEAGAYEQY
TRBJ2-1 | TRBV7-3 | few | ASSTNPGLSYNEQF
TRBJ1-1 | TRBV7-9 | few | ASSLDLGGTEAF
TRBJ2-7 | TRBV19 | NA | ASSAQILAGASYEQY
TRBJ1-2 | TRBV12-3/TRBV12-4 | NA | ASSFGPRQENYGYT
TRBJ2-3 | TRBV28 | once | ASGGVGAGDLADTQY
TRBJ2-4 | TRBV3-1 | NA | ASSHRTGSDIQY
TRBJ1-2 | TRBV3-1 | few | ASSQRGGGWNYGYT
NA | TRBV20-1 | NA | SIQQGPIYEQY
TRBJ1-2 | TRBV20-1 | NA | SARRDRSYGYT